These T cell receptor beta chains were read from a single sample in a study of identifying expanded T cells in peripheral blood. Data came from immunoSEQ multiplex PCR; TCRdb stores just in-frame clones and leaves some out. The profile shows under 110,000 clones, approximately 88% of them singletons. Sequencing was performed on blood. The origin of the receptors is a person between 18 and 75 years old in good health. Each CDR3 is given with its conserved first and last residue. A D gene is named only where the DNA matches it firmly. Size is omitted from some rows. Given values are once, few, many or a class for expanded clones.

once,NA,TRBJ2-3,TRBV5-6,TGTGCCAGCAGCTTTTCCTTTAGCACAGATACGCAGTATTTT,CASSFSFSTDTQYF
many,TRBD2,TRBJ2-7,TRBV4-1,TGCGCCAGCAGCCAAGAATCGACTAGCGGGGGCTACGAGCAGTACTTC,CASSQESTSGGYEQYF
NA,NA,TRBJ1-5,TRBV7-2,TGTGCCAGCAGCTTAGAGGGGGGCGCCGGCAATCAGCCCCAGCATTTT,CASSLEGGAGNQPQHF
NA,NA,TRBJ2-7,TRBV9,TGTGCCAGCAGCGTAGGCCAGGGCAACGAGCAGTACTTC,CASSVGQGNEQYF
NA,NA,TRBJ1-3,TRBV7-2,TGTGCCAGCAGCTCGGCGAACTCTGGAAACACCATATATTTT,CASSSANSGNTIYF
NA,NA,TRBJ2-5,TRBV6-5,TGTGCCAGCAGTAATCGAAGGGAGACCCAGTACTTC,CASSNRRETQYF
NA,NA,TRBJ1-1,TRBV7-9,TGTGCCAGCAGCTTAGGCTTGCTAGCCGGGGGGCTCACTGAAGCTTTCTTT,CASSLGLLAGGLTEAFF
NA,TRBD1,TRBJ2-6,TRBV30,TGTGCCTGGATCTCTTGGTCCGGGACAGGGCGGTTCGGGGCCAACGTCCTGACTTTC,CAWISWSGTGRFGANVLTF
NA,NA,TRBJ2-6,TRBV6-6,TGTGCCAGCACAAGACAGTCTGGGGCCAACGTCCTGACTTTC,CASTRQSGANVLTF
NA,TRBD1,TRBJ1-5,TRBV28,TGTGCCAGCAGTCTTCAGGGGGCTAATCAGCCCCAGCATTTT,CASSLQGANQPQHF
NA,TRBD1,TRBJ2-7,TRBV10-3,TGTGCCATCACGGGGGCCGGGGGGACAGGGGCCTACGAGCAGTACTTC,CAITGAGGTGAYEQYF
few,NA,TRBJ1-1,TRBV5-4,TGTGCCAGCCTTGGAGGGTCCGGCACTGAAGCTTTCTTT,CASLGGSGTEAFF
NA,NA,TRBJ2-5,TRBV7-2,TGTGCCAGCAGCTCCTCTTTGGAGACCCAGTACTTC,CASSSSLETQYF
once,NA,TRBJ1-2,TRBV19,TGTGCCAGTAGTATCCGACAGTACTATGGCTACACCTTC,CASSIRQYYGYTF
NA,NA,TRBJ1-2,TRBV2,TGTGCCATCCCCTGGGCAGGGTACGGCTATGGCTACACCTTC,CAIPWAGYGYGYTF
NA,NA,TRBJ2-2,TRBV9,TGTGCCAGCAGCGCGGCAGGTATCGGGGAGCTGTTTTTT,CASSAAGIGELFF
NA,TRBD1,TRBJ1-1,TRBV15,TGTGCCACCAGCAGAGATAGCGGGACAGAAATAAAGTTGAACACTGAAGCTTTCTTT,CATSRDSGTEIKLNTEAFF
NA,NA,TRBJ2-7,TRBV13,TGTGCCAGCAGCTTAGGGGACAGCAGCTACGAGCAGTACTTC,CASSLGDSSYEQYF
NA,TRBD1,TRBJ1-1,TRBV11-3,TGTGCCAGCAGCCTCCAGGGGGAGAACACTGAAGCTTTCTTT,CASSLQGENTEAFF
NA,NA,TRBJ1-4,TRBV7-2,TGTGCCAGCAGCTTAGTGGTCAGGAAGAATGAAAAACTGTTTTTT,CASSLVVRKNEKLFF
NA,NA,TRBJ1-2,TRBV7-8,TGTGCCAGCAGCTTGTCTTTCGGCAGGGACGACTATGGCTACACCTTC,CASSLSFGRDDYGYTF
NA,NA,TRBJ2-5,TRBV29-1,TGCAGCGGGAAAAGGGGCCAAGAGACCCAGTACTTC,CSGKRGQETQYF
NA,TRBD1,TRBJ2-7,TRBV11-1,TGTGCCAGCAGCCTAGGGGGACAGGGGCCGCTCGACGAGCAGTACTTC,CASSLGGQGPLDEQYF
NA,TRBD1,TRBJ1-4,TRBV5-1,TGCGCCAACAGCACGACAGGGGTAAATGAAAAACTGTTTTTT,CANSTTGVNEKLFF
NA,NA,TRBJ2-1,TRBV19,TGTGCCAGTAGTGATGGGACTTTTCCCAATAAGCAGTTCTTC,CASSDGTFPNKQFF
NA,NA,TRBJ2-1,TRBV9,TGTGCCAGCAGCTTTCAGACAGGGAGGAATGAGCAGTTCTTC,CASSFQTGRNEQFF
NA,NA,TRBJ1-2,TRBV18,TGTGCCAGCTCACTTAACGCCGGGACCGCCTTTTTAGCTAACTATGGCTACACCTTC,CASSLNAGTAFLANYGYTF
few,NA,TRBJ1-5,TRBV2,TGTGCCAGCAGGACAGGATCCAATCAGCCCCAGCATTTT,CASRTGSNQPQHF
NA,TRBD2,TRBJ2-2,TRBV7-6,TGTGCCAGCAGCCCTCTAGGACTAGCGGGAGCCGGGGAGCTGTTTTTT,CASSPLGLAGAGELFF
few,TRBD1,TRBJ2-5,TRBV7-6,TGTGCCAGCAGCATTCTATACAGGGGGTACCAAGAGACCCAGTACTTC,CASSILYRGYQETQYF
NA,TRBD1,TRBJ2-1,TRBV5-1,TGCGCCAGCGGTAAGGGCGGACAGGGTGATGAGCAGTTCTTC,CASGKGGQGDEQFF
few,NA,TRBJ1-2,TRBV10-3,TGTGCCATCAGGACGGGAGAAAACTATGGCTACACCTTC,CAIRTGENYGYTF
NA,TRBD1,TRBJ2-1,TRBV19,TGTGCCAGTAGTAGAACAGGGGGCACCTACAATGAGCAGTTCTTC,CASSRTGGTYNEQFF
NA,NA,TRBJ1-3,TRBV11-2,TGTGCCAGCAGCCCTAGACAGCTCTACGGAAACACCATATATTTT,CASSPRQLYGNTIYF
NA,TRBD1,TRBJ1-2,TRBV7-9,TGTGCCAGCAGCTTAGCAGGACAGGGGGACGGTGGCTACACCTTC,CASSLAGQGDGGYTF
NA,TRBD2,TRBJ2-1,TRBV25-1,TGTGCCAGCAGTAAGCGGGGGCTCTCCTACAATGAGCAGTTCTTC,CASSKRGLSYNEQFF
NA,NA,TRBJ1-4,TRBV5-1,TGCGCCAGCAGCCCTCCAGGAGAAAAACTGTTTTTT,CASSPPGEKLFF
NA,NA,TRBJ1-2,TRBV29-1,TGCAGCGTTGAGCACAGGGAGGAGGGAATGAACTATGGCTACACCTTC,CSVEHREEGMNYGYTF
once,TRBD1,TRBJ2-5,TRBV5-4,TGTGCCAGCAGCTTGGGAGCGTTGGACAGGCTCACGTACTTTCAAGAGACCCAGTACTTC,CASSLGALDRLTYFQETQYF
NA,TRBD1,TRBJ2-1,TRBV14,TGTGCCACCAAGGACAGGGATTTTAGCGAGCAGTTCTTC,CATKDRDFSEQFF
NA,NA,TRBJ2-7,TRBV4-3,TGCGCCAGCAGCCAAGATCTGGGATACGAGCAGTACTTC,CASSQDLGYEQYF
NA,TRBD1,TRBJ2-7,TRBV5-1,TGCGCCAGCCACCCCTCCCAGGGACAGACGAGCTACGAGCAGTACTTC,CASHPSQGQTSYEQYF
NA,NA,TRBJ2-1,TRBV4-3,TGCGCCAGCAGCCAAGATAATCTGGGTTGGTCCTACAATGAGCAGTTCTTC,CASSQDNLGWSYNEQFF
NA,TRBD1,TRBJ2-7,TRBV18,TGTGCCAGCTCACCTTCAGGGGGCTACGAGCAGTACTTC,CASSPSGGYEQYF
NA,NA,TRBJ2-7,TRBV30,TGTGCCTGGAGTGTACCCCCTCAGAATTTACACATTTACGAGCAGTACTTC,CAWSVPPQNLHIYEQYF
NA,NA,TRBJ2-1,TRBV11-1,TGTGCCAGCAGCTCACAGGGCACCTACAATGAGCAGTTCTTC,CASSSQGTYNEQFF
NA,TRBD2,TRBJ2-3,TRBV29-1,TGCAGCGTTGGACTAGCGGAATACACAGATACGCAGTATTTT,CSVGLAEYTDTQYF
many,NA,TRBJ1-6,TRBV5-1,TGCGCCAGCAGCTTGGACAGCTATTCACCCCTCCACTTT,CASSLDSYSPLHF
NA,NA,TRBJ1-3,TRBV6-6,TGTGCCAGCAGTTACGGGAAGGCCTCTGGAAACACCATATATTTT,CASSYGKASGNTIYF
few,NA,TRBJ1-3,TRBV18,TGTGCCAGCTCACCAGAGGGCGGTTCGGGAAACACCATATATTTT,CASSPEGGSGNTIYF
NA,NA,TRBJ1-2,TRBV9,TGTGCCAGCCATAGACTCGATGGCTACACCTTC,CASHRLDGYTF
NA,NA,TRBJ1-3,TRBV30,TGTGCCTGGGACAGAGGAAACACCATATATTTT,CAWDRGNTIYF
NA,TRBD2,TRBJ2-1,TRBV13,TGTGCCAGCAGCATTAGCGGGGGGGCTCCTTATCATGAGCAGTTCTTC,CASSISGGAPYHEQFF
NA,NA,TRBJ1-1,TRBV7-9,TGTGCCAGCAGCTTAGGTGGGGTTGGAGGAAGTACTGAAGCTTTCTTT,CASSLGGVGGSTEAFF
NA,TRBD1,TRBJ2-5,TRBV25-1,TGTGCCAGCAGTGACCCTGGACAGGGAGGTGAGACCCAGTACTTC,CASSDPGQGGETQYF
once,NA,TRBJ1-5,TRBV6-5,TGTGCCGGGGGGGAGGAAAGCAATCAGCCCCAGCATTTT,CAGGEESNQPQHF
NA,NA,TRBJ2-3,TRBV6-4,TGTGCCAGCAGTGACTCGAAAGACACAGATACGCAGTATTTT,CASSDSKDTDTQYF
NA,TRBD1,TRBJ1-4,TRBV4-2,TGTGCCAGCAGCCCACCGGGACAGGGGTCGGAAAAACTGTTTTTT,CASSPPGQGSEKLFF
NA,NA,TRBJ2-1,TRBV15,TGTGCCACCAGCGTTGGCGCCGTGGCCTACAATGAGCAGTTCTTC,CATSVGAVAYNEQFF
NA,NA,TRBJ2-7,TRBV5-5,TGTGCCAGCAGCCCACACCCGACAGGAGCCGCTAGCTCCTACGAGCAGTACTTC,CASSPHPTGAASSYEQYF